The 31 T cell receptor beta chains given below trace back to one sample, sequenced in a study of blood T cells in healthy people across ages. The second PCR ran roughly 6 to 11 cycles with a sample-barcoded 5' primer and J-beta primers. From the 5' RACE reads, TCRdb called clonotypes with MiXCR, one entry per CDR3 protein. The repertoire holds about 1.5 million distinct CDR3 sequences, about 40% seen once, with roughly 7.9% in the top ten. Input material: blood. Receptors originate from a woman in her late teens or twenties in good health.

The sample holds a few counts of this clonotype. The V and J genes are TRBV21-1 and TRBJ1-2; TRBD1, as called in the table, went unchecked against the DNA. TRBV21-1 is labeled a pseudogene. The length of the CDR3 is 17 residues. CDR3 in DNA: TGTGCCAGCAGCAAAGAAGGGGGACAGGGGAGGCCCTATGGCTACACCTTC. It is translated as CASSKEGGQGRPYGYTF.

The sample holds a few counts of this clonotype. The J gene is TRBJ2-7, the V gene TRBV12-3 or TRBV12-4; D perhaps matches TRBD1 (6 bases). This CDR3 is 12 amino acids long. V lost 5 bases and J 7 bases, leaving 12 bases between the germline ends. The CDR3 loop is CASSTRQAEQYF. CDR3 nucleotides: TGTGCCAGCAGTACCCGACAGGCTGAGCAGTACTTC.

The sample holds a few counts of this clonotype. The chain joins TRBV7-2 to TRBJ2-1; D is perhaps TRBD1 (6 bases). V was clipped by 2 bases and J by 12 bases, with 14 bases between them. The CDR3 spans 13 residues. The germline gives CDR1 SGHTA, CDR2 FQGNSA. The CDR3 DNA sequence: TGTGCCAGCAGCTTAAGGCAGGCCAGGGGGCAGTTCTTC. The encoded protein is CASSLRQARGQFF. The complete variable domain, with remaining parts taken from reference TRBV7-2 and TRBJ2-1, reads GAGVSQSPSNKVTEKGKDVELRCDPISGHTALYWYRQSLGQGLEFLIYFQGNSAPDKSGLPSDRFSAERTGGSVSTLTIQRTQQEDSAVYLCASSLRQARGQFFGPGTRLTVL.

A few counts support this clonotype. V usage is TRBV10-2 and J usage is TRBJ2-7; 7 bases map to TRBD1. The germline CDR1 and CDR2 sequences are WSHSY and SAAADI. V gave up 8 bases and J gave up 6 bases; unmatched junction bases: 7. This CDR3 region has 12 residues. The CDR3: CASAQGLSEQYF. CDR3 coding DNA: TGCGCCAGCGCACAGGGGCTCAGCGAGCAGTACTTC.

This clonotype was seen once. The chain links TRBV12-3 or TRBV12-4 to TRBJ2-2; a weak D match, TRBD1 (6 bases). CDR3 length: 14 amino acids. V was clipped by 5 bases and J by 5 bases, with 12 bases between them. CDR3 nucleotide sequence: TGTGCCAGCAGTCCCACTACAGGGACCGGGGAGCTGTTTTTT. It encodes CASSPTTGTGELFF.

The gene calls are TRBV18 and TRBJ2-7; 13 bases are a match to TRBD2. Germline CDR1 is KGHSH and CDR2 is LQKENI. The ends lost 5 bases at V and 1 base at J; junction bases unmatched: 8. The CDR3 extends over 17 amino acids. DNA of the CDR3: TGTGCCAGCTCAACAACCGGGACTAGCGGGATTTCCTACGAGCAGTACTTC. Its protein is CASSTTGTSGISYEQYF.

The V call is TRBV6-1, the J call TRBJ2-7, with TRBD1 matching 11 bases. Germline assignment: CDR1 MNHNS and CDR2 SASEGT. Germline trimming cut 6 bases from V and 3 bases from J; bases unmatched to any gene: 7. This CDR3 has 15 residues. This CDR3 reads CASRDAGQGVYEQYF. For the CDR3, the DNA is TGTGCCAGCAGAGACGCGGGACAGGGGGTCTACGAGCAGTACTTC.

The V gene is TRBV6-5, the J gene TRBJ1-3, with D unresolved. Trimming took 2 bases from V and 1 from J, leaving 6 bases between them. Germline CDR1 and CDR2: MNHEY and SVGAGI. The CDR3 contains 14 residues. The CDR3 loop reads CASSYGGSGNTIYF. CDR3 bases: TGTGCCAGCAGTTACGGCGGTTCTGGAAACACCATATATTTT.

The gene calls are TRBV20-1 and TRBJ2-1, with D uncertain. The J call is in doubt because the DNA end fits TRBJ2-7 better. Per the germline V gene, CDR1 is DFQATT and CDR2 is SNEGSKA (reference sequence). The CDR3 loop spans 18 amino acids. CDR3 protein: CSARDYRTEVALTDEQYF. For the CDR3, the DNA is TGCAGTGCTAGAGATTACCGAACCGAGGTCGCTCTTACAGATGAGCAGTACTTC.

The V and J genes are TRBV9 and TRBJ2-7; the D gene could be TRBD1 or TRBD2 (6 bases each). From germline, CDR1 is SGDLS and CDR2 YYNGEE. The CDR3 is 14 residues long. Trimming left V 4 bases short and J 3 bases short, with 14 bases between. The CDR3 coding sequence is TGTGCCAGCAGCCCCGAGGGGGGAGGCTACGAGCAGTACTTC. It is translated as CASSPEGGGYEQYF.

CDR3 protein: CASSYSSGGASNYEQYF. The CDR3 DNA follows: TGTGCCAGCAGTTACTCTTCTGGGGGCGCCTCCAACTACGAGCAGTACTTC. The J gene is TRBJ2-7, the V gene TRBV6-5, with D perhaps TRBD1 (6 bases). Germline CDR1 MNHEY, CDR2 SVGAGI. The CDR3 covers 17 residues. With 0 bases removed from V and 3 bases from J, the gap between germline ends came to 18 bases.

CDR3 sequence: CASSLDAGRGINYGYTF. The CDR3 nucleotides read TGTGCCAGCAGCTTAGATGCAGGTCGGGGGATTAACTATGGCTACACCTTC. V and J are TRBV7-9 and TRBJ1-2, with D tentatively TRBD1 (5 bases). The CDR3 length is 17 residues. Trimming left V 1 base short and J 1 base short, with 16 bases between. Germline assignment: CDR1 SEHNR and CDR2 FQNEAQ (reference sequence).

The chain joins TRBV2 to TRBJ2-1; 12 bases fit TRBD2. Germline assignment: CDR1 SNHLY and CDR2 FYNNEI. The CDR3 totals 14 residues. The ends lost 10 bases at V and 7 bases at J; junction bases unmatched: 8. CDR3: CATKRLAGENEQFF. CDR3 DNA sequence: TGTGCCACCAAGCGACTAGCGGGAGAGAATGAGCAGTTCTTC. The full variable domain, in which reference TRBV2 and TRBJ2-1 provide the parts outside the CDR3, is EPEVTQTPSHQVTQMGQEVILRCVPISNHLYFYWYRQILGQKVEFLVSFYNNEISEKSEIFDDQFSVERPDGSNFTLKIRSTKLEDSAMYFCATKRLAGENEQFFGPGTRLTVL.

This chain connects TRBV12-3 or TRBV12-4 to TRBJ2-1, with a tentative D call TRBD2 (6 bases). The CDR3 runs 14 residues. The CDR3 reads CAGASGSTYNEQFF. The CDR3 DNA follows: TGTGCTGGGGCAAGCGGGTCTACCTACAATGAGCAGTTCTTC.

Regarding this clonotype: A single base separates this from a much larger clone, so it may be a read error. This chain connects TRBV4-1 to TRBJ2-1, with D possibly matching TRBD1 (7 bases). V was pared by 2 bases and J by 9 bases, with 17 bases between. The CDR3 spans 15 residues. CDR1 is MGHRA, CDR2 YSYEKL, per germline. The CDR3 region has the DNA TGCGCCAGCAGCCAATCTGGGGCAGGGGGGCGTGAGCAGTTCTTC. Amino acid sequence: CASSQSGAGGREQFF.

This clonotype was counted a few times. The rearrangement joins TRBV20-1 to TRBJ2-7; maybe TRBD2 (6 bases). The CDR3 is 15 amino acids. With 6 bases removed from V and 4 bases from J, the gap between germline ends came to 22 bases. Germline V gene lookup returns CDR1 DFQATT and CDR2 SNEGSKA (reference sequence). The CDR3 coding sequence is TGCAGTGCCCTCTATAGTGGGAGGAACCCGTACGAGCAGTACTTC. Its translation is CSALYSGRNPYEQYF.

V usage is TRBV20-1 and J usage is TRBJ2-7; 7 positions agree with TRBD1. The CDR3 runs 15 residues. Germline loops: CDR1 DFQATT, CDR2 SNEGSKA (reference sequence). Trimming cost V 3 bases and J 3 bases; bases outside gene matches: 11. This CDR3 is CSASRVAGGDYEQYF. As DNA, the CDR3 is TGCAGTGCTAGTCGGGTCGCAGGGGGAGACTACGAGCAGTACTTC.

This clonotype was counted between two and nine times. The J gene is TRBJ2-2, the V gene TRBV5-1; D gene ambiguous. The V gene lost 2 bases and the J gene lost 3 bases, with 8 bases spanning the gap. Germline-derived CDR1 and CDR2 are SGHRS and YFSETQ. The CDR3 totals 14 residues. The CDR3 DNA sequence: TGCGCCAGCAGCTTCGACTCGCACACCGGGGAGCTGTTTTTT. It yields the protein CASSFDSHTGELFF.

This sequence joins TRBV6-5 and TRBJ2-1, with 8 bases fitting TRBD1. The CDR3 length is 15 residues. Germline V gene data show CDR1 as MNHEY and CDR2 as SVGAGI. The V gene end was trimmed by 5 bases and the J gene end by 7 bases; junction bases not matched to a gene: 10. The CDR3 DNA is TGTGCCAGCAGTGCCACAGGGGGATGGACAAATGAGCAGTTCTTC. This sequence encodes CASSATGGWTNEQFF.

The chain carries TRBV7-2 and TRBJ2-1, with D tentatively TRBD2 (6 bases). The V gene's germline CDR1 is SGHTA and CDR2 FQGNSA. The CDR3 is 14 amino acids. Trimming removed 5 bases at V and 8 bases at J, with 16 bases between. The CDR3 reads CASSPQPGLYEQFF. CDR3 nucleotide sequence: TGTGCCAGCAGCCCTCAACCGGGACTTTATGAGCAGTTCTTC.

The gene calls are TRBV20-1 and TRBJ2-1; D is perhaps TRBD1 (6 bases). This CDR3 comprises 14 residues. The germline V and J ends were trimmed by 6 bases and 6 bases, with 18 bases remaining between them. Looked up from germline, CDR1 is DFQATT and CDR2 is SNEGSKA (reference sequence). This chain's CDR3 is CSAPRQGQSNEQFF. CDR3 DNA: TGCAGTGCCCCGCGGCAGGGGCAATCCAATGAGCAGTTCTTC.

The CDR3 protein is CSAGGDTKSYEQYF. The CDR3 coding sequence is TGCAGCGCTGGGGGGGATACGAAGTCCTACGAGCAGTACTTC. The rearrangement uses TRBV29-1 and TRBJ2-7, with 7 bases aligning to TRBD2. The CDR3 has 14 residues. V shed 7 bases and J 1 base; nucleotides not matched to a gene: 10. Looked up from germline, CDR1 is SQVTM and CDR2 is ANQGSEA.

The count of this clonotype is one. This chain connects TRBV29-1 to TRBJ2-7, with D perhaps matching TRBD1 (6 bases). CDR1 SQVTM and CDR2 ANQGSEA come from the germline V gene. CDR3 length: 14 amino acids. The germline V and J ends were trimmed by 7 bases and 1 base, with 17 bases remaining between them. CDR3 bases: TGCAGCGCCCTGGCCAGGGGTGGGTCCTACGAGCAGTACTTC. Translation gives CSALARGGSYEQYF.

The rearrangement uses TRBV6-5 and TRBJ2-7, with D tentatively TRBD1 (6 bases). This CDR3 has 16 amino acids. V lost 0 bases to trimming and J lost 7 bases, with 19 bases between them. CDR1 MNHEY and CDR2 SVGAGI come from the germline V gene. The CDR3 DNA reads as TGTGCCAGCAGTTACTCCCAGGGACACTCCTACAATGAGCAGTACTTC. Its protein is CASSYSQGHSYNEQYF.

This chain links TRBV29-1 with TRBJ1-2, with TRBD1 identical over 7 bases. The germline V gene has CDR1 SQVTM and CDR2 ANQGSEA. The CDR3 totals 15 residues. V dropped 7 bases and J dropped 1; count of bases not matched to a gene: 12. The CDR3 coding sequence is TGCAGCGCAAAACCGGGCCAGGGGGGTAACTATGGCTACACCTTC. Its protein product is CSAKPGQGGNYGYTF. Drawing the rest from reference TRBV29-1 and TRBJ1-2, the complete variable domain is SAVISQKPSRDICQRGTSLTIQCQVDSQVTMMFWYRQQPGQSLTLIATANQGSEATYESGFVIDKFPISRPNLTFSTLTVSNMSPEDSSIYLCSAKPGQGGNYGYTFGSGTRLTVV.

This clonotype came up a few times. This chain connects TRBV7-2 to TRBJ1-2; D gene uncertain. The length of the CDR3 is 15 residues. Trimming took off 1 base at V and 1 base at J, with 10 bases between the two ends. Germline loops: CDR1 SGHTA, CDR2 FQGNSA. CDR3 nucleotides: TGTGCCAGCAGCTTAGAGGCGTTACTTAACTATGGCTACACCTTC. Its translation: CASSLEALLNYGYTF.

The rearrangement links TRBV20-1 to TRBJ2-5; perhaps TRBD2 as D (6 bases). This CDR3 contains 13 residues. With 3 bases removed from V and 11 bases from J, the gap between germline ends came to 19 bases. CDR1 is DFQATT, CDR2 SNEGSKA, per germline (reference sequence). This chain's CDR3 is CSASGGRHNEQYF. CDR3 DNA: TGCAGTGCTAGTGGAGGGAGGCACAATGAGCAGTACTTC.

The chain couples TRBV6-6 to TRBJ2-7, with 7 bases lining up with TRBD2. This CDR3 is built from 15 residues. Germline lookup yields CDR1 MNHNY and CDR2 SVGAGI (reference sequence). V was pared by 8 bases and J by 0 bases, with 10 bases of the junction left unmatched. The CDR3 DNA reads TGTGCCAGCCGGGGGGTTAGCGGTAGCTCCTACGAGCAGTACTTC. Its translation: CASRGVSGSSYEQYF.

This clonotype has just a few counts. This chain links TRBV20-1 with TRBJ2-3; 11 nucleotides agree with TRBD2. V lost 6 bases, J lost 0 bases, and 11 bases stayed unmatched. This CDR3 region has 17 residues. The V gene's germline CDR1 is DFQATT and CDR2 SNEGSKA (reference sequence). The CDR3 loop reads CSAASAGLAVSTDTQYF. CDR3 DNA sequence: TGCAGTGCCGCGAGCGCGGGACTAGCGGTTAGCACAGATACGCAGTATTTT.

This chain links TRBV4-1 with TRBJ2-2, with TRBD2 as a possible D gene (6 bases). Germline CDR1 reads MGHRA; CDR2 reads YSYEKL. The length of the CDR3 is 16 residues. V was shortened by 5 bases and J by 4 bases, with 17 bases between the two germline ends. In nucleotides, the CDR3 is TGCGCCAGCAGCGGAACCCGGGGGTCGGGCACCGGGGAGCTGTTTTTT. This translates into CASSGTRGSGTGELFF.

This clonotype was recorded a few times. The chain is built from TRBV20-1 and TRBJ1-2; D is possibly TRBD1 (5 bases). Germline lookup yields CDR1 DFQATT and CDR2 SNEGSKA (reference sequence). V shed 0 bases and J shed 8 bases, with 19 bases lying between them. The CDR3 consists of 15 residues. CDR3 region: CSARDAREQVWGYTF. CDR3 bases: TGCAGTGCTAGAGATGCCAGGGAGCAGGTGTGGGGCTACACCTTC.